One and the same sample provided the 9 T cell receptor beta chains below, sequenced in a study of blood T cell repertoires in COVID-19. Profiling relied on immunoSEQ multiplex PCR, and the TCRdb table lists in-frame clones only, not all of them. Of approximately 76,000 clones listed, about 86% were seen once; the top ten hold roughly 40%. Sample: peripheral blood. The receptors stem from a man older than 75 with active or convalescent COVID-19.

This chain links TRBV5-1 with TRBJ1-4; 9 positions match TRBD1. With 4 bases clipped from V and 8 bases from J, the junction kept 6 bases outside the gene matches. The germline V gene has CDR1 SGHRS and CDR2 YFSETQ. This CDR3 is built from 14 residues. CDR3: CASSGTGKLEKLFF. In DNA, the CDR3 is TGCGCCAGCAGCGGGACAGGGAAGTTGGAAAAACTGTTTTTT.

The rearrangement links TRBV11-2 to TRBJ2-3, with D perhaps TRBD1 (7 bases). Germline V CDR1 and CDR2: SGHAT, FQNNGV. Trimming shortened V by 4 bases and J by 7 bases, and 18 bases separated the two germline ends. The CDR3 covers 15 residues. In DNA, the CDR3 is TGTGCCAGCAGCTCAACCCCGGAGGGGGCCCATACGCAGTATTTT. It encodes CASSSTPEGAHTQYF.

This clone showed up just a few times. The CDR3 protein is CASSIWGESEPQHF. The CDR3 bases are TGTGCCAGTAGTATTTGGGGAGAATCAGAGCCCCAGCATTTT. The chain carries TRBV19 and TRBJ1-5; D is undetermined. CDR1 and CDR2 (germline): LNHDA, SQIVND (reference sequence). The CDR3 sequence is 14 residues long. The V gene lost 3 bases and the J gene lost 8 bases, with 14 bases spanning the gap.

The rearrangement joins TRBV3-1 (or the pseudogene TRBV3-2) to TRBJ2-1; D perhaps matches TRBD1 (5 bases). V lost 5 bases and J lost 3, with 17 bases in between. CDR1 and CDR2 (germline): LGHDT, YNNKEL (reference sequence). The CDR3 runs 16 residues. The CDR3 region has the DNA TGTGCCAGCAGCGGTCATAGGGGCCCGTTCTACAATGAGCAGTTCTTC. This translates into CASSGHRGPFYNEQFF.

The chain employs TRBV6-1 and TRBJ2-1; D might be TRBD2 (5 bases). Trimming left V 0 bases short and J 0 bases short, with 6 bases between. From germline, CDR1 is MNHNS and CDR2 SASEGT. CDR3 size: 15 residues. This CDR3 reads CASSEAAVSYNEQFF. CDR3 DNA sequence: TGTGCCAGCAGTGAAGCAGCGGTCTCCTACAATGAGCAGTTCTTC.

V and J are TRBV6-2 or TRBV6-3 and TRBJ2-1, with 10 nucleotides matching TRBD2. Unmatched junction bases numbered 4, after V lost 5 bases and J lost 0 bases. CDR3 size: 16 residues. CDR1 MNHEY and CDR2 SVGEGT come from the germline V gene. The CDR3 here is CASSGKRGGSYNEQFF. In DNA form, the CDR3 reads TGTGCCAGCAGTGGAAAGCGGGGGGGCTCCTACAATGAGCAGTTCTTC.

The chain carries TRBV3-1 (or the pseudogene TRBV3-2) and TRBJ2-2, with D possibly TRBD2 on 5 matching bases. In germline, CDR1 is LGHDT, CDR2 YNNKEL (reference sequence). Trimming took 4 bases from V and 6 from J, leaving 15 bases between them. This CDR3 spans 15 amino acids. The CDR3 spells CASSLRATRAGELFF. CDR3 sequence (DNA): TGTGCCAGCAGCCTTCGGGCCACGAGGGCCGGGGAGCTGTTTTTT.

J is TRBJ2-1 and V is TRBV2; the D gene is possibly TRBD2 (5 bases). Germline CDR1 and CDR2: SNHLY and FYNNEI. The CDR3 spans 14 residues. Trimming took 8 bases from V and 1 from J, leaving 12 bases between them. CDR3 sequence: CASGLRRSYNEQFF. CDR3 coding DNA: TGTGCCAGCGGGCTTAGGAGGTCCTACAATGAGCAGTTCTTC.

The chain carries TRBV11-2 and TRBJ1-5; D remains unclear. The CDR3 contains 13 residues. Between the trimmed V and J ends, which lost 5 bases and 9 bases, there was a span of 14 bases. Germline CDR1 reads SGHAT; CDR2 reads FQNNGV. CDR3 protein: CASSVDREGPQHF. The CDR3 bases are TGTGCCAGCAGCGTCGACCGGGAAGGGCCCCAGCATTTT.